A single sample is the source of the 27 T cell receptor beta chains below, sequenced in a study of CD8+CD57+ T cells in acquired aplastic anemia. CDR3 and TCR beta VDJ profiling relied on genomic DNA as the template. In TCRdb, the reads were re-called with MiXCR into one record per CDR3 protein. The table lists 150,000 to 200,000 distinct CDR3 sequences, 55% to 75% of them singletons. Sequencing was performed on sorted CD4+, CD8+, or CD8+CD57+ T cells (not recorded which) from PBMCs. All receptors derive from a human donor in good health.

This clonotype was recorded many times. The chain recombines TRBV20-1 with TRBJ2-1, with D unclear. Germline V CDR1 and CDR2: DFQATT, SNEGSKA (reference sequence). Trimming stripped 3 bases from V and 1 base from J, with 13 bases between. This CDR3 has 15 residues. CDR3 nucleotide sequence: TGCAGTGCTAGCTTCCCCGAGACTTCCTACAATGAGCAGTTCTTC. Its protein product is CSASFPETSYNEQFF.

This clonotype was detected only once. V gene TRBV9 combines with J gene TRBJ1-2; TRBD1 agrees at 7 bases. The length of the CDR3 is 13 residues. Germline loops: CDR1 SGDLS, CDR2 YYNGEE. Trimming at V came to 3 bases and at J to 5 bases, leaving 4 bases not matched to a gene. CDR3 protein: CASSEGAAYGYTF. CDR3 nucleotide sequence: TGTGCCAGCAGCGAGGGGGCAGCTTATGGCTACACCTTC.

In this sample, this clonotype turned up once. The chain joins TRBV19 to TRBJ1-2; D is unresolved. The germline V and J ends were trimmed by 5 bases and 5 bases, with 18 bases remaining between them. Germline CDR1 is LNHDA and CDR2 is SQIVND (reference sequence). The CDR3 is 15 residues long. The CDR3 protein is CASSPQALLVYGYTF. The CDR3 bases are TGTGCCAGTAGTCCTCAGGCCCTCCTAGTTTATGGCTACACCTTC.

This clonotype was seen just once. The chain employs TRBV9 and TRBJ2-3, with 14 bases that match TRBD2. Germline loops: CDR1 SGDLS, CDR2 YYNGEE. V trimming: 0 bases; J trimming: 4 bases; junction bases outside the gene matches: 4. The CDR3 contains 17 residues. The CDR3 DNA reads as TGTGCCAGCAGCGTAGGAGGACTAGCGGGGGGCGCAGATACGCAGTATTTT. Translation: CASSVGGLAGGADTQYF. The whole variable domain, filled in from reference TRBV9 and TRBJ2-3, reads DSGVTQTPKHLITATGQRVTLRCSPRSGDLSVYWYQQSLDQGLQFLIQYYNGEERAKGNILERFSAQQFPDLHSELNLSSLELGDSALYFCASSVGGLAGGADTQYFGPGTRLTVL.

This clonotype appeared a few times. V is TRBV20-1 and J is TRBJ2-5; 8 bases match TRBD1. Germline V gives CDR1 DFQATT, CDR2 SNEGSKA (reference sequence). There are 15 residues in the CDR3. Trimming removed 0 bases from V and 5 bases from J; junction bases left unmatched: 8. CDR3 bases: TGCAGTGCTAGAGAGGACAGGGTTGCATGGGAGACCCAGTACTTC. It encodes CSAREDRVAWETQYF.

This clonotype has just a few counts. The chain joins TRBV5-1 to TRBJ2-7; D unresolved. The CDR3 covers 14 residues. V was clipped by 1 base and J by 1 base, with 9 bases between them. Germline V gene lookup returns CDR1 SGHRS and CDR2 YFSETQ. CDR3 sequence reads: CASSLRSSSYEQYF. The CDR3 coding sequence is TGCGCCAGCAGCTTGCGGAGTTCTTCCTACGAGCAGTACTTC.

The chain is built from TRBV7-3 and TRBJ2-3; the match to TRBD2 covers 13 bases. The germline CDR1 and CDR2 sequences are SGHTA and FQGTGA. V shed 6 bases and J 6 bases; nucleotides not matched to a gene: 0. The CDR3 consists of 13 residues. CDR3 DNA: TGTGCCAGCAGGACTAGCGGGAGGGATACGCAGTATTTT. Translating gives CASRTSGRDTQYF.

Points on this clonotype: A read error may account for a junction end that differs from germline. V and J are TRBV7-2 and TRBJ2-7; 8 nucleotides align to TRBD1. Germline V gene lookup returns CDR1 SGHTA and CDR2 FQGNSA. CDR3 size: 14 residues. CDR3 nucleotides: TGCGCCAGCAGCCCCGGGACAGGAGACTACGAGCAGTACTTC. It is translated as CASSPGTGDYEQYF.

The chain uses TRBV7-8 and TRBJ2-2; D is possibly TRBD2 (5 bases). The CDR3 contains 12 residues. CDR1 and CDR2 (germline): SGHVS, FQNEAQ. V lost 7 bases, J lost 3 bases, and 6 bases lay in between. The chain's CDR3 is CASTGDTGELFF. The CDR3 nucleotides are TGTGCCAGCACCGGGGACACCGGGGAGCTGTTTTTT.

On this clonotype itself: Its ends do not fully match the called genes, so a read error is possible. The V gene is TRBV5-1, the J gene TRBJ2-3; D not certain. The CDR3 extends over 14 amino acids. Per the germline V gene, CDR1 is SGHRS and CDR2 is YFSETQ. The CDR3 sequence is CASSPHGTTDTQYF. CDR3 in DNA: TGTGCCAGCAGCCCACACGGAACGACAGATACGCAGTATTTT.

This CDR3 is CASSTPGYQFF. The CDR3 bases are TGTGCCAGCAGCACTCCAGGGTATCAGTTCTTC. The chain has TRBV7-9 and TRBJ2-1, with D possibly matching TRBD1 (5 bases). Between the trimmed V and J ends, which lost 5 bases and 13 bases, there was a span of 12 bases. Germline CDR1 SEHNR, CDR2 FQNEAQ (reference sequence). The CDR3 totals 11 residues.

V usage is TRBV7-9 and J usage is TRBJ2-1, with 9 bases fitting TRBD1. With 9 bases clipped from V and 2 bases from J, the junction kept 5 bases outside the gene matches. CDR1 and CDR2 from the germline V gene are SEHNR and FQNEAQ (reference sequence). The CDR3 has 14 residues. CDR3 DNA sequence: TGTGCCAGTCGGGGGACAGGGCCCTACAATGAGCAGTTCTTC. Amino acid sequence: CASRGTGPYNEQFF. The full variable domain, with the rest looked up from reference TRBV7-9 and TRBJ2-1, is DTGVSQNPRHKITKRGQNVTFRCDPISEHNRLYWYRQTLGQGPEFLTYFQNEAQLEKSRLLSDRFSAERPKGSFSTLEIQRTEQGDSAMYLCASRGTGPYNEQFFGPGTRLTVL.

V is TRBV6-5 and J is TRBJ1-1, with D hard to call. The germline V gene has CDR1 MNHEY and CDR2 SVGAGI. The CDR3 totals 13 residues. CDR3 loop: CATSGVVNTEAFF. Here the CDR3 DNA reads TGTGCGACGAGCGGGGTGGTGAACACTGAAGCTTTCTTT.

For this clonotype: An end of the junction differs from the germline gene, which may be a read error. V is TRBV28 and J is TRBJ2-5; possibly TRBD2 for D (5 bases). The CDR3 has 13 amino acids. The germline gives CDR1 MDHEN, CDR2 SYDVKM. In DNA form, the CDR3 reads TGTGCCAGCAGTTTGGACTTAGGCGCCTCTCTGCACTTC. This encodes CASSLDLGASLHF.

The genes are TRBV2 and TRBJ1-1; unclear D gene. The CDR3 is 12 amino acids. Germline V CDR1 and CDR2: SNHLY, FYNNEI. The germline V and J ends were trimmed by 4 bases and 7 bases, with 10 bases remaining between them. Here the CDR3 DNA reads TGTGCCAGCAGTGGTGCTAGTGGTGAAGCTTTCTTT. This gives the protein CASSGASGEAFF.

The chain is built from TRBV5-4 and TRBJ2-7, with TRBD1 matching over 10 bases. V shed 2 bases, J shed 3 bases, and the junction held 5 bases outside the gene matches. CDR3 length equals 15 residues. Germline assignment: CDR1 SGHNT and CDR2 YYREEE (reference sequence). The DNA for the CDR3 is TGTGCCAGCAGCTTCGGGACAGGGGTCGACTACGAGCAGTACTTC. Translated: CASSFGTGVDYEQYF.

Worth noting for this clonotype: A read error is possible here, since a much larger clone lies one base away. This chain uses TRBV6-6 with TRBJ1-1; D uncertain. The CDR3 is 12 residues long. The germline gives CDR1 MNHNY, CDR2 SVGAGI (reference sequence). The CDR3 loop reads CAGSTRWESEEF. CDR3 nucleotides: TGTGCCGGCAGTACCCGTTGGGAATCTGAAGAATTT.

In its sample, this clonotype was seen many times. The V call is TRBV2, the J call TRBJ2-1; 11 bases are shared with TRBD1. The V gene end was trimmed by 3 bases and the J gene end by 2 bases; junction bases not matched to a gene: 0. Germline V CDR1 and CDR2: SNHLY, FYNNEI. There are 15 residues in the CDR3. The CDR3 region is CASSEGQGAYNEQFF. DNA for the CDR3: TGTGCCAGCAGTGAGGGACAGGGGGCCTACAATGAGCAGTTCTTC.

The rearrangement uses TRBV2 and TRBJ1-2; 7 nucleotides agree with TRBD1. Germline V gene data show CDR1 as SNHLY and CDR2 as FYNNEI. This CDR3 region has 14 residues. V trimming: 8 bases; J trimming: 3 bases; junction bases outside the gene matches: 9. In nucleotides, the CDR3 is TGTGCCAGCGAACTAGGGACAGTCTACTATGGCTACACCTTC. Protein sequence: CASELGTVYYGYTF.

This chain uses TRBV19 with TRBJ2-5, with 9 bases matching TRBD1. The V gene end was trimmed by 3 bases and the J gene end by 7 bases; junction bases not matched to a gene: 9. From germline, CDR1 is LNHDA and CDR2 SQIVND (reference sequence). The CDR3 loop spans 15 amino acids. The CDR3 loop is CASSMIGQGRPTQYF. The CDR3 coding sequence is TGTGCCAGTAGTATGATCGGACAGGGGCGACCGACCCAGTACTTC.

This clonotype was picked up many times. The V gene is TRBV12-3 or TRBV12-4, the J gene TRBJ2-1; either TRBD1 or TRBD2 may fit D (6 bases each). CDR3 length equals 16 residues. Trimming removed 5 bases from V and 9 bases from J, with 23 bases in between. Here the CDR3 reads CASSGGGGIQSSEQFF. The CDR3 nucleotides are TGTGCCAGCAGTGGGGGCGGAGGGATACAGAGTTCTGAGCAGTTCTTC.

This chain joins TRBV20-1 and TRBJ2-3; 9 bases are shared with TRBD2. Germline assignment: CDR1 DFQATT and CDR2 SNEGSKA (reference sequence). Trimming at V came to 4 bases and at J to 6 bases, leaving 11 bases not matched to a gene. CDR3 size: 15 residues. The CDR3 here is CSAMPGLAVRDTQYF. The CDR3 DNA is TGCAGTGCTATGCCGGGACTAGCTGTAAGGGATACGCAGTATTTT.

This clonotype appeared a single time. This chain connects TRBV7-9 to TRBJ2-7; D is undetermined. The CDR3 consists of 11 residues. Germline lookup yields CDR1 SEHNR and CDR2 FQNEAQ (reference sequence). Between the trimmed V and J ends, which lost 4 bases and 6 bases, there was a span of 7 bases. The CDR3 is CASSSLVEQYF. The CDR3 DNA is TGTGCCAGCAGCTCCCTCGTCGAGCAGTACTTC.

The genes are TRBV19 and TRBJ2-6; D is unclear. V lost 6 bases, J lost 0 bases, and 9 bases lay in between. This CDR3 region has 15 residues. The germline V gene encodes CDR1 LNHDA and CDR2 SQIVND (reference sequence). The CDR3 sequence is CASRPWGSGANVLTF. The CDR3 coding sequence is TGTGCCAGTAGGCCTTGGGGCTCTGGGGCCAACGTCCTGACTTTC.

The chain employs TRBV10-3 and TRBJ1-2, with D perhaps TRBD1 (6 bases). Germline CDR1 reads ENHRY; CDR2 reads SYGVKD. V was pared by 0 bases and J by 4 bases, with 12 bases between. The CDR3 spans 15 residues. CDR3 sequence reads: CAISESVRGSYGYTF. The CDR3 bases are TGTGCCATCAGTGAGTCGGTCAGGGGTTCCTATGGCTACACCTTC.

The chain recombines TRBV20-1 with TRBJ2-3; 7 nucleotides line up with TRBD1. This CDR3 is 15 amino acids long. V was pared by 6 bases and J by 2 bases, with 11 bases of the junction left unmatched. Germline-derived CDR1 and CDR2 are DFQATT and SNEGSKA (reference sequence). The CDR3 nucleotides are TGCAGTGCACCCTTGGGACAGACGAACACAGATACGCAGTATTTT. It yields the protein CSAPLGQTNTDTQYF.

The V and J genes are TRBV15 and TRBJ2-1; TRBD1 matches at 7 bases. Germline V lookup: CDR1 LNHNV, CDR2 YYDKDF (reference sequence). The CDR3 contains 15 residues. Losses at the gene ends were 0 bases for V and 2 bases for J; bases not matched to a gene: 1. The CDR3 region has the DNA TGTGCCACCAGCAGAGACACAGGGGCCTACAATGAGCAGTTCTTC. It encodes CATSRDTGAYNEQFF.